This T cell receptor (beta chain) is drawn from a study of blood T cells in healthy people across ages. Concerning this clonotype: Its target is unknown.

Study results and limitations: Diversity figures derived from one million T cells were judged to underestimate the true value.

PCR was performed a second time for about 6 to 11 cycles using a sample-barcoded 5' primer and a J-beta primer mix. Every single cDNA molecule received a tag from a template-switch adaptor with 12 random nucleotides. TCRdb ran MiXCR on the 5' RACE reads and lists one entry per CDR3 protein. The data contain around 900,000 distinct CDR3 sequences, roughly 47% of them seen just once; the ten biggest clones take up 20% to 25%. The CDR3 totals 15 residues. V lost 3 bases and J lost 3, with 15 bases in between. Looked up from germline, CDR1 is SGHAT and CDR2 is FQDESV (reference sequence). The origin of this receptor is a woman in her sixties in good health. The sample consisted of blood. The chain recombines TRBV11-1 with TRBJ2-7, with D uncertain. The CDR3 is CASSLGVRLGYEQYF. The DNA of the CDR3 is TGTGCCAGCAGCTTGGGTGTGCGTTTGGGCTACGAGCAGTACTTC. The full variable domain, with the rest looked up from reference TRBV11-1 and TRBJ2-7, is EAEVAQSPRYKITEKSQAVAFWCDPISGHATLYWYRQILGQGPELLVQFQDESVVDDSQLPKDRFSAERLKGVDSTLKIQPAELGDSAMYLCASSLGVRLGYEQYFGPGTRLTVT.